Included here is one T cell receptor (beta chain) sequence, with context. Positive CCR7 selection of CD45RO-negative cells yielded the naive CD8 cells, and terminally differentiated effector memory CD45RA+ cells were excluded. Clones were read by immunoSEQ multiplex PCR, and TCRdb kept only the in-frame ones, dropping some. The repertoire has about 2 million clones, 85% to 95% of them found once; the top ten carry roughly 1.2%. V shed 5 bases and J 8 bases; nucleotides not matched to a gene: 7. Germline CDR1 and CDR2: SGHNT and YYREEE (reference sequence). The CDR3 sequence is 13 residues long. These data come from a study of shared clonotypes between healthy human individuals.

This chain links TRBV5-4 with TRBJ2-1; 7 bases match TRBD1. This TCR was sampled from a man aged 18 to 29 in good health. Source material: naive CD8+ T cells sorted from blood. The CDR3 loop reads CASSQTGDDEQFF. CDR3 DNA: TGTGCCAGCAGTCAAACAGGGGACGATGAGCAGTTCTTC.